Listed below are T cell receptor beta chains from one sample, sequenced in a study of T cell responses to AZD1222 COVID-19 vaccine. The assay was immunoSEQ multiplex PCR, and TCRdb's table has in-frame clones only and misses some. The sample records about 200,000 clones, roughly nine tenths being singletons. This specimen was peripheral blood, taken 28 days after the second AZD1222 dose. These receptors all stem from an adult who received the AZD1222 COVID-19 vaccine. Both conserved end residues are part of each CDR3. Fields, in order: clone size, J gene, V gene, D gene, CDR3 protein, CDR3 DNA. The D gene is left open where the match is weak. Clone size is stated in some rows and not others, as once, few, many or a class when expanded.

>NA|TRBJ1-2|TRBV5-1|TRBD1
CASSLGDRDRGGYTF
TGCGCCAGCAGCTTGGGGGACCGGGACAGGGGTGGCTACACCTTC
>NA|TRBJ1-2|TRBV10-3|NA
CAIVGGTNYGYTF
TGTGCCATCGTCGGGGGCACCAACTATGGCTACACCTTC
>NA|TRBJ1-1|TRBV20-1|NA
CSASTGKTEAFF
TGCAGTGCTAGTACAGGGAAGACTGAAGCTTTCTTT
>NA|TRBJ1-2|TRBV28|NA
CASSLILFKEGNYGYTF
TGTGCCAGCAGTCTCATCCTTTTTAAGGAGGGGAACTATGGCTACACCTTC
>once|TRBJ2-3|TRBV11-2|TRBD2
CASSLVWTSGSRDTQYF
TGTGCCAGCAGCTTAGTATGGACTAGCGGGAGCCGGGATACGCAGTATTTT
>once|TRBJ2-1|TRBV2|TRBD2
CASSPTSGMTYNEQFF
TGTGCCAGCAGTCCTACTAGCGGGATGACCTACAATGAGCAGTTCTTC
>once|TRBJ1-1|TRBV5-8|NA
CASNLIPGLNTEAFF
TGTGCCAGCAATCTAATCCCGGGGCTCAACACTGAAGCTTTCTTT
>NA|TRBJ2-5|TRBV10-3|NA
CATFPEDQETQYF
TGTGCCACCTTTCCGGAGGATCAAGAGACCCAGTACTTC
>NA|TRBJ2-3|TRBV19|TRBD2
CASSIDLLREGLDTQYF
TGTGCCAGTAGTATTGACCTTTTGCGGGAGGGCCTAGATACGCAGTATTTT
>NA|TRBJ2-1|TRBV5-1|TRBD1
CASSLLTGSSYNEQFF
TGCGCCAGCAGCTTGTTGACAGGGAGCTCCTACAATGAGCAGTTCTTC
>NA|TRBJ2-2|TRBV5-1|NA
CASAPEQILTGELFF
TGCGCCAGCGCCCCGGAGCAGATCCTCACCGGGGAGCTGTTTTTT
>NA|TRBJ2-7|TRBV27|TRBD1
CASPVDRVRSYEQYF
TGTGCCAGCCCCGTCGACAGGGTTCGCTCCTACGAGCAGTACTTC
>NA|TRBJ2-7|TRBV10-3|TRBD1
CAISESTQGSNWQYF
TGTGCCATCAGTGAGTCAACACAGGGGTCGAATTGGCAGTACTTC
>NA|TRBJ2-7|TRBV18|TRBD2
CASSPWTSGSRVYEQYF
TGTGCCAGCTCACCTTGGACTAGCGGGAGTAGGGTGTACGAGCAGTACTTC
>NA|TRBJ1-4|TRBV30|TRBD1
CAWSVQGSEKLFF
TGTGCCTGGAGTGTACAGGGGAGTGAAAAACTGTTTTTT
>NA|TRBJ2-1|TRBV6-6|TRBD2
CASSPSGSWYNEQFF
TGTGCCAGCAGTCCCAGCGGGAGTTGGTACAATGAGCAGTTCTTC
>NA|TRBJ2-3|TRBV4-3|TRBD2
CANEAGGEPDTQYF
TGCGCCAATGAAGCGGGAGGAGAGCCGGATACGCAGTATTTT
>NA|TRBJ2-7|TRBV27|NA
CASSPGLISYEQYF
TGTGCCAGCAGTCCCGGACTTATTTCCTACGAGCAGTACTTC
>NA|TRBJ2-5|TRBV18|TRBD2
CASSPGTSLRGDQYF
TGTGCCAGCTCACCCGGGACTAGCTTGAGAGGGGACCAGTACTTC
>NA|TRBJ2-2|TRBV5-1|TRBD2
CASSIPSGSTTGELFF
TGCGCCAGCAGCATCCCTAGCGGGAGCACCACCGGGGAGCTGTTTTTT
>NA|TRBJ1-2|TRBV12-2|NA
CASRRRQGRGYTF
TGTGCAAGTCGCCGGAGACAGGGGCGAGGCTACACCTTC
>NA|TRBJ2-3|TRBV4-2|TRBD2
CASSPLAGVEDPQYF
TGTGCCAGCAGCCCACTAGCGGGAGTCGAGGATCCGCAGTATTTT
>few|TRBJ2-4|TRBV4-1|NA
CASSLLLGGAAQKENIQYF
TGCGCCAGCAGCCTTTTGCTGGGGGGGGCAGCGCAAAAAGAAAACATTCAGTACTTC
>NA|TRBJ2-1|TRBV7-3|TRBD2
CASSSSGPSSYNEQFF
TGTGCCAGCAGCTCTAGCGGGCCCAGCTCCTACAATGAGCAGTTCTTC
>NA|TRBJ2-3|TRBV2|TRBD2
CASSDVEGLAVTDTQYF
TGTGCCAGCAGTGACGTTGAGGGGCTAGCGGTCACAGATACGCAGTATTTT
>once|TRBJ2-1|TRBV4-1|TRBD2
CASSQLAGVINEQFF
TGCGCCAGCAGCCAACTGGCGGGAGTGATAAATGAGCAGTTCTTC
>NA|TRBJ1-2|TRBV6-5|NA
CASSYSILDGLYGYTF
TGTGCCAGCAGTTACTCGATTCTGGACGGCCTTTATGGCTACACCTTC
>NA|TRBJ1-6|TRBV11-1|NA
CASSSDTFNSPLHF
TGTGCCAGCAGCTCCGACACGTTTAATTCACCCCTCCACTTT
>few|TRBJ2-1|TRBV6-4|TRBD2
CASSSSSGEYNEQFF
TGTGCCAGCAGTAGTTCTAGCGGGGAATACAATGAGCAGTTCTTC
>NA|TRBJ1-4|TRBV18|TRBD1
CASSRSTGMDEKLFF
TGTGCCAGCTCAAGATCGACAGGGATGGATGAAAAACTGTTTTTT
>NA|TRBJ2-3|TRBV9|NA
CASSPPQGPGTDTQYF
TGTGCCAGCAGCCCACCCCAGGGGCCGGGCACAGATACGCAGTATTTT
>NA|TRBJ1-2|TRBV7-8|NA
CASSFDGPNYGYTF
TGTGCCAGCAGCTTCGACGGCCCTAACTATGGCTACACCTTC
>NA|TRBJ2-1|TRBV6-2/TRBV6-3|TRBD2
CASSAGLAGNNEQFF
TGTGCCAGCAGTGCCGGACTAGCGGGGAACAATGAGCAGTTCTTC
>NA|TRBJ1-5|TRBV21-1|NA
CASSKVADRGYQPQHF
TGTGCCAGCAGCAAAGTCGCGGACAGGGGTTACCAGCCCCAGCATTTT
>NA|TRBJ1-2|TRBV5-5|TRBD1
CASSLAVVRGQTGYTF
TGTGCCAGCAGCTTGGCCGTCGTCAGGGGGCAGACAGGCTACACCTTC
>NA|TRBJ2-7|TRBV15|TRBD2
CATSRGLADVWSPPSYEQYF
TGTGCCACCAGCAGAGGCCTAGCGGACGTCTGGTCTCCTCCCTCCTACGAGCAGTACTTC
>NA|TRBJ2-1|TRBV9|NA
CASSVGLDTGEQFF
TGTGCCAGCAGCGTAGGTCTAGACACGGGTGAGCAGTTCTTC
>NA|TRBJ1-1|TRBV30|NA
CAWSSGYTEAFF
TGTGCCTGGAGTTCCGGCTACACTGAAGCTTTCTTT
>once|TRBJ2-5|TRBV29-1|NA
CSVEGGPETQYF
TGCAGCGTTGAGGGGGGGCCAGAGACCCAGTACTTC
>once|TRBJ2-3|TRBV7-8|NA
CASSLGGLTDTQYF
TGTGCCAGCAGCTTAGGAGGGCTTACAGATACGCAGTATTTT
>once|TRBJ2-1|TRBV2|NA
CATGNSAYNEQFF
TGTGCCACCGGCAATAGCGCGTACAATGAGCAGTTCTTC
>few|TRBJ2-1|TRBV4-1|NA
CASSQVPGRGNEQFF
TGCGCCAGCAGCCAAGTGCCCGGGCGGGGCAATGAGCAGTTCTTC
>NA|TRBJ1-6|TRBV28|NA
CASSGRGLSSYNSPLHF
TGTGCCAGCAGTGGGAGGGGTCTAAGCTCCTATAATTCACCCCTCCACTTT
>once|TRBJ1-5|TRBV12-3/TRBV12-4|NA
CASSLGGQPQHF
TGTGCCAGCAGTTTAGGCGGTCAGCCCCAGCATTTT
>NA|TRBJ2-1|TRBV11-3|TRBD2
CASSLSSGRAWDEQFF
TGTGCCAGCAGCCTATCTAGCGGGAGGGCCTGGGATGAGCAGTTCTTC
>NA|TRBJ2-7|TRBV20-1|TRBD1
CSADYRGEQYF
TGCAGTGCTGATTACAGGGGCGAGCAGTACTTC
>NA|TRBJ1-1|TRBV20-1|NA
CSAQLRTEAFF
TGCAGTGCCCAACTAAGGACTGAAGCTTTCTTT
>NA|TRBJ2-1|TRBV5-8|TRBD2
CASNRDYYNEQFF
TGTGCCAGCAACCGGGACTACTACAATGAGCAGTTCTTC